Listed below are T cell receptor beta chains from one sample, sequenced in a study of response to subunit inactivated influenza vaccine. Each CDR3 protein is one row after TCRdb ran MiXCR on the RT-PCR reads. The sample includes roughly 790,000 distinct CDR3 sequences, approximately 21% of them seen just once. Sample: PBMCs from blood, taken 5 to 6 days after vaccination. These receptors were obtained from a man aged 50 to 59 who received an inactivated influenza vaccine. Both conserved end residues are part of each CDR3. A D gene is named only where the DNA matches it firmly. Expanded clones get a size class; other rows say once, few or many, or leave the size out.

d_call	v_call	j_call	clone_size	cdr3_nt	cdr3_aa
NA	TRBV20-1	TRBJ2-3	many	TGCAGTGCAGATAGGCGTCAGGGGATAACAGATACGCAGTATTTT	CSADRRQGITDTQYF
TRBD2	TRBV7-2	TRBJ2-1	few	TGTGCCAGCAGCCCGGGACTAGCGGGGGCCATCTACAATGAGCAGTTCTTC	CASSPGLAGAIYNEQFF
TRBD1	TRBV4-3	TRBJ1-2	many	TGCGCCAGCAGCCAAGAGGGACAGGGGAACTATGGCTACACCTTC	CASSQEGQGNYGYTF
TRBD1	TRBV9	TRBJ1-5	NA	TGTGCCAGCAGCGGTACCGACAGGGATCGTCGTCAGCCCCAGCATTTT	CASSGTDRDRRQPQHF
NA	TRBV5-1	TRBJ2-3	few	TGCGCCAGCACCCTCGGGGGGCGGACAGATACGCAGTATTTT	CASTLGGRTDTQYF
NA	TRBV20-1	TRBJ2-5	NA	TGCAGTGCTAGCAGGGATGGGAGACAAGAGACCCAGTACTTC	CSASRDGRQETQYF
TRBD1	TRBV5-1	TRBJ2-3	few	TGCGCCAGCAGCTTTAATCCGGGACAGGGTCCAGATACGCAGTATTTT	CASSFNPGQGPDTQYF
NA	TRBV6-5	TRBJ2-7	few	TGTGCCAGCAGTACCGAATACGAGCAGTACTTC	CASSTEYEQYF
TRBD1	TRBV7-2	TRBJ1-2	many	TGTGCCAGCAGCACCGGACAGGGGGCTTTCTTAGGCTACACCTTC	CASSTGQGAFLGYTF
TRBD1	TRBV5-8	TRBJ2-5	few	TGTGCCAGCAGCTTGGCCGCGCTGGGACAGGGGTGGGAGACCCAGTACTTC	CASSLAALGQGWETQYF
NA	TRBV29-1	TRBJ1-5	few	TGCAGCGTGGGTGAGGGGACTGCGACCCAGCATTTT	CSVGEGTATQHF
NA	TRBV5-1	TRBJ2-2	NA	TGCGCCAGCAGCTTGGCCTTGCGGGGGCCCGCCCCGGGGGAGCTGTTTTTT	CASSLALRGPAPGELFF
NA	TRBV4-3	TRBJ2-7	NA	TGCGCCAGCAGCCAAGAAGCATACTCCTACGAGCAGTACTTC	CASSQEAYSYEQYF
NA	TRBV6-5	TRBJ1-2	many	TGTGCCAGCAGCCCTGGGCGAGGTGGCTACACCTTC	CASSPGRGGYTF
NA	TRBV6-6	TRBJ1-4	NA	TGTGCCTCGGGGGGTGAAAAACTGTTTTTT	CASGGEKLFF
TRBD2	TRBV9	TRBJ2-1	NA	TGTGCCAGCAGCTCCCGACTAGCGGGAATTGATGAGCAGTTCTTC	CASSSRLAGIDEQFF
TRBD1	TRBV7-6	TRBJ2-7	NA	TGTGCCAGCAGCTCAAGGGACAGAGGAGCCTACGAGCAGTACTTC	CASSSRDRGAYEQYF
NA	TRBV29-1	TRBJ2-5	few	TGCAGCGTTGAAGATCAACTTTTAATCTACGAGACCCAGTACTTC	CSVEDQLLIYETQYF
NA	TRBV30	TRBJ2-3	NA	TGTGCCTGGAACCTCCTTCGAAGCACAGATACGCAGTATTTT	CAWNLLRSTDTQYF
NA	TRBV10-3	TRBJ2-5	NA	TGTGCCATCAGTGAGGGGCTAGCGGAGACCCAGTACTTC	CAISEGLAETQYF
TRBD2	TRBV5-1	TRBJ2-1	few	TGCGCCAGCAGCCTTGGGGGTAGCGGGGGGGGTAATGAGCAGTTCTTC	CASSLGGSGGGNEQFF
NA	TRBV9	TRBJ2-5	few	TGTGCCAGCAGCGCTTACGGGGGCTCAGAGACCCAGTACTTC	CASSAYGGSETQYF
TRBD2	TRBV9	TRBJ2-5	NA	TGTGCCAGCAGCGTAGCTGGGAGGGATACGGAGACCCAGTACTTC	CASSVAGRDTETQYF
TRBD2	TRBV29-1	TRBJ2-3	NA	TGCAGCGGGGGACTAGCGCTGAGCACGCAGTATTTT	CSGGLALSTQYF
TRBD2	TRBV3-1	TRBJ2-1	few	TGTGCCAGCAGCCAAGAAATAGCGGGGGTTTCCTACAATGAGCAGTTCTTC	CASSQEIAGVSYNEQFF
NA	TRBV12-3/TRBV12-4	TRBJ2-6	many	TGTGCCAGCAGTTTTCTTTTCGTCTTCTCTGGGGCCAACGTCCTGACTTTC	CASSFLFVFSGANVLTF
NA	TRBV3-1	TRBJ2-7	few	TGTGCCAGCAGCTCTTTTGGAAACACCTACGAGCAGTACTTC	CASSSFGNTYEQYF
TRBD2	TRBV7-9	TRBJ2-1	many	TGTGCCAGCAGCTACGGACTAGCGGGCAATGAGCAGTTCTTC	CASSYGLAGNEQFF
NA	TRBV6-2/TRBV6-3	TRBJ2-1	NA	TGTGCCAGCAGTTATCCGGGACCCAACTGCTTC	CASSYPGPNCF
NA	TRBV10-3	TRBJ1-1	NA	TGTGCCATCACGGCGGGTGGGAACACTGAAGCTTTCTTT	CAITAGGNTEAFF
TRBD1	TRBV20-1	TRBJ1-2	NA	TGCAGTGCTAGTGGGACAGAGAACTATGGCTACACCTTC	CSASGTENYGYTF
NA	TRBV4-3	TRBJ1-1	NA	TGCGCCAGCAGCCAAGATCCAGGCTTTGACACTGAAGCTTTCTTT	CASSQDPGFDTEAFF
NA	TRBV28	TRBJ2-4	NA	TGTGCCAGCGGGGATGTAGCCAAAAACATTCAGTACTTC	CASGDVAKNIQYF
TRBD1	TRBV5-1	TRBJ2-3	NA	TGCGCCAGCAGCTTGCACAGGGGAGCAGATACGCAGTATTTT	CASSLHRGADTQYF
TRBD2	TRBV11-2	TRBJ2-7	NA	TGTGCCAGCACTACCGGAGCTAGCGGTGCCTACGAGCAGTACTTC	CASTTGASGAYEQYF
NA	TRBV10-3	TRBJ2-5	NA	TGTGCCATCAGTGAGGGCGCTTCAGGGAGGGAGACCCAGTACTTC	CAISEGASGRETQYF
NA	TRBV29-1	TRBJ1-2	NA	TGCAGCGTTGCGACAACCTATGGCTACACCTTC	CSVATTYGYTF
TRBD2	TRBV20-1	TRBJ2-7	few	TGCAGTGCTAGATCTAGCGGGGGGAACTCCTACGAGCAGTACTTC	CSARSSGGNSYEQYF
TRBD2	TRBV12-3/TRBV12-4	TRBJ2-1	NA	TGTGCCAGCAGTTTCGAAGCGGGGGGGCCGGTGCCTGAGCAGTTCTTC	CASSFEAGGPVPEQFF
NA	TRBV20-1	TRBJ2-1	few	TGCAGTGCCGCCGGGACTCCCGACTACAATGAGCAGTTCTTC	CSAAGTPDYNEQFF
TRBD2	TRBV6-1	TRBJ2-1	few	TGTGCCAGCAGTCGAATTAGCGGGGTAAGCTCCTACAATGAGCAGTTCTTC	CASSRISGVSSYNEQFF
NA	TRBV7-9	TRBJ2-7	NA	TGTGCCAGCAGCCCCTCATACATGGTTACCTACGAGCAGTACTTC	CASSPSYMVTYEQYF
NA	TRBV5-5	TRBJ2-2	NA	TGTGCCAGCAGCTTGAATAAGAGTCCCGCGAACACCGGGGAGCTGTTTTTT	CASSLNKSPANTGELFF